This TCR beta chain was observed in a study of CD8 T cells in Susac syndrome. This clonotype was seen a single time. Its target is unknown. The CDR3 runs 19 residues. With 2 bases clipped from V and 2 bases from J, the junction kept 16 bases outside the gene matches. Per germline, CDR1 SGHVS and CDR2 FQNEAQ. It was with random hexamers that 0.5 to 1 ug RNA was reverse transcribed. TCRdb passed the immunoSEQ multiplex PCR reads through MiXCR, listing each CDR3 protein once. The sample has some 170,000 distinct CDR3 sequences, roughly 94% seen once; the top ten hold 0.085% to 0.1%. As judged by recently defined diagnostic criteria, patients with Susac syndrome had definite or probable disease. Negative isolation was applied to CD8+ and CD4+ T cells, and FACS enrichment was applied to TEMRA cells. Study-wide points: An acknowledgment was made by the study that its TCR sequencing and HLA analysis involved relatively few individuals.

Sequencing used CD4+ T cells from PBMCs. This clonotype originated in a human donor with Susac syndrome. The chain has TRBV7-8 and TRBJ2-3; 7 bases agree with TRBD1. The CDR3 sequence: CASSLISTVGTDNTDTQYF. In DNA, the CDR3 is TGTGCCAGCAGCTTAATCTCGACCGTGGGGACAGATAACACAGATACGCAGTATTTT.